The next 12 T cell receptor beta chains were all read from a single sample in a study of T cell repertoires in cytomegalovirus infection. These TCRs are of unknown antigen specificity. TCRdb ran MiXCR on the reads and lists one entry per CDR3 protein. This sample has about a million distinct CDR3 sequences; approximately 31% occur once, and the top ten carry roughly 12%. The source material was cultured CD8+ T cells from PBMCs, sampled from culture after CMV antigen stimulation. All receptors come from a human donor in good health (CMV status not recorded). Some clones in this sample may be carry-over from other donors' samples.

This clonotype was seen a few times. The chain combines TRBV15 with TRBJ2-2; weak D call: TRBD1 (6 bases). Between the trimmed V and J ends, which lost 9 bases and 4 bases, there was a span of 12 bases. Per germline, CDR1 LNHNV and CDR2 YYDKDF (reference sequence). The CDR3 has 13 amino acids. The CDR3 reads CATLGAFTGELFF. DNA for the CDR3: TGTGCCACGCTGGGGGCCTTCACCGGGGAGCTGTTTTTT.

The chain recombines TRBV5-1 with TRBJ2-5, with D perhaps TRBD1 or TRBD2 (5 bases each). The CDR3 consists of 13 residues. Germline lookup yields CDR1 SGHRS and CDR2 YFSETQ. V was trimmed by 0 bases and J by 5 bases, leaving 8 bases between them. CDR3 region: CASSLDGDETQYF. The CDR3 DNA reads as TGCGCCAGCAGCTTGGACGGGGACGAGACCCAGTACTTC. The variable domain in full, with the rest retrieved from reference TRBV5-1 and TRBJ2-5, is KAGVTQTPRYLIKTRGQQVTLSCSPISGHRSVSWYQQTPGQGLQFLFEYFSETQRNKGNFPGRFSGRQFSNSRSEMNVSTLELGDSALYLCASSLDGDETQYFGPGTRLLVL.

DNA of the CDR3: TGTGCCAGCAGCTTGGATGGGACAGGGGGAACCTACAATGAGCAGTTCTTC. Translated, it gives CASSLDGTGGTYNEQFF. This chain connects TRBV5-6 to TRBJ2-1; TRBD1 matches at 11 bases. This CDR3 has 17 amino acids. The trim removed 0 bases at V and 2 bases at J, leaving 4 bases unmatched. Germline loops: CDR1 SGHDT, CDR2 YYEEEE.

The gene calls are TRBV19 and TRBJ1-5; D may be TRBD1 (5 bases). Per the germline V gene, CDR1 is LNHDA and CDR2 is SQIVND (reference sequence). Trimming took 1 base from V and 1 from J, leaving 20 bases between them. CDR3 length: 19 amino acids. The CDR3 spells CASSIASRFGGGSNQPQHF. CDR3 bases: TGTGCCAGTAGTATAGCCTCCCGGTTCGGGGGAGGAAGCAATCAGCCCCAGCATTTT.

This chain links TRBV28 with TRBJ1-1; 7 bases map to TRBD1. V was clipped by 5 bases and J by 5 bases; unmatched bases: 8. CDR1 and CDR2 (germline): MDHEN, SYDVKM. This CDR3 is built from 14 residues. CDR3 residues: CASSVRGLWTEAFF. The CDR3 region has the DNA TGTGCCAGCAGTGTGAGGGGGCTATGGACTGAAGCTTTCTTT.

The CDR3 loop is CASSQEKVGSGGPGTETQYF. As DNA, the CDR3 is TGCGCCAGCAGCCAAGAGAAGGTCGGTAGCGGGGGGCCAGGGACGGAGACCCAGTACTTC. The chain employs TRBV4-3 and TRBJ2-5, with 10 bases aligning to TRBD2. V trimming: 0 bases; J trimming: 5 bases; junction bases outside the gene matches: 18. Germline-derived CDR1 and CDR2 are LGHNA and YSLEER. The length of the CDR3 is 20 residues.

The V call is TRBV7-9, the J call TRBJ2-7; no definite D call. The CDR3 loop spans 16 amino acids. From germline, CDR1 is SEHNR and CDR2 FQNEAQ (reference sequence). V was pared by 5 bases and J by 1 base, with 18 bases between. CDR3: CASSPLTAEVSYEQYF. The CDR3 bases are TGTGCCAGCAGCCCACTGACGGCCGAGGTGTCCTACGAGCAGTACTTC.

This chain links TRBV20-1 with TRBJ1-1, with a tentative D call TRBD1 (5 bases). The CDR3 has 14 residues. The germline V gene has CDR1 DFQATT and CDR2 SNEGSKA (reference sequence). V lost 2 bases to trimming and J lost 5 bases, with 15 bases between them. CDR3 nucleotides: TGCAGTGCTAGACCCGGGACTAAGGGGACTGAAGCTTTCTTT. Translating gives CSARPGTKGTEAFF.

This clonotype has only a few counts. The J gene is TRBJ2-7, the V gene TRBV6-6; 7 nucleotides agree with TRBD1. The CDR3 length is 14 residues. The V gene end was trimmed by 5 bases and the J gene end by 2 bases; junction bases not matched to a gene: 6. The germline gives CDR1 MNHNY, CDR2 SVGAGI (reference sequence). The CDR3 DNA is TGTGCCAGCAGTCGCCGGGACAGAACCTACGAGCAGTACGTC. Protein sequence: CASSRRDRTYEQYV.

This clonotype has a handful of counts. The chain combines TRBV4-1 with TRBJ1-5, with TRBD1 matching over 8 bases. The CDR3 has 16 residues. V lost 5 bases and J lost 2; bases outside the gene matches: 8. The V gene's germline CDR1 is MGHRA and CDR2 YSYEKL. CDR3 coding DNA: TGCGCCAGCAGCTCAGGGGGCGGCGGGGGCAATCAGCCCCAGCATTTT. This gives the protein CASSSGGGGGNQPQHF.

The rearrangement links TRBV24-1 to TRBJ1-1; D remains ambiguous. The CDR3 has 12 amino acids. Germline CDR1 is KGHDR and CDR2 is SFDVKD. Trimming pared 4 bases from V and 7 bases from J, leaving 9 bases between. The CDR3 spells CATSDGVSEAFF. DNA of the CDR3: TGTGCCACCAGTGACGGGGTCAGTGAAGCTTTCTTT.

This clonotype occurred many times. The chain couples TRBV7-2 to TRBJ1-4; TRBD1 might be the D (6 bases). The CDR3 is 15 amino acids. Trimming left V 4 bases short and J 4 bases short, with 13 bases between. The germline CDR1 and CDR2 sequences are SGHTA and FQGNSA. The CDR3 reads CASSSGQKYNEKLFF. The CDR3 DNA is TGTGCCAGCAGCTCCGGACAGAAGTATAATGAAAAACTGTTTTTT. The full variable domain, completed using reference TRBV7-2 and TRBJ1-4, is GAGVSQSPSNKVTEKGKDVELRCDPISGHTALYWYRQSLGQGLEFLIYFQGNSAPDKSGLPSDRFSAERTGGSVSTLTIQRTQQEDSAVYLCASSSGQKYNEKLFFGSGTQLSVL.